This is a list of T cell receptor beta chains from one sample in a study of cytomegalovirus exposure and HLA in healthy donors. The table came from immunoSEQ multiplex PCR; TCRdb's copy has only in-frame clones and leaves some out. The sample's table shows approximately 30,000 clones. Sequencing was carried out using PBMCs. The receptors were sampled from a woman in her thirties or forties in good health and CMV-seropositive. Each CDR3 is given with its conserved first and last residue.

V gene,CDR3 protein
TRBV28,CASSSPLTGYGYTF
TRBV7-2,CASSQQGAGRAGYTF
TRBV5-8,CASSLGTQAGEYEQYF
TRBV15,CATSRANRRHQPQHF
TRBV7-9,CASSLGGGPNTEAFF
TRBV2,CASSDQGADEKLFF
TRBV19,CASRISHRGVYEQYF
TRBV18,CASSPAGQENTEAFF
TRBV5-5,CASSFGAGGETQYF
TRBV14,CASSQLLAGGREQYF
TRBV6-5,CASSWTSGTYEQYF
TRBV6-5,CASSYGLTTGHGYTF
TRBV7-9,CASSSPGTAVYEQYF
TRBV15,CATSRRLAGNEQFF
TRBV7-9,CASSLTSYEQYF
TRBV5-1,CASSIQTGNTEAFF
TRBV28,CASSLVPPGYGYTF
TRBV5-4,CASSFLPEELQYEQYF
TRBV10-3,CAISESKSGLDTEAFF
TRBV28,CASSGASGMREQYF
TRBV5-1,CASSLDAGGSHNEQFF
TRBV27,CASMRTGRGTEAFF
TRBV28,CASIQLGAGEQYF
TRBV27,CASSLSLARNTEAFF
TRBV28,CASSGQGGNSYEQYF
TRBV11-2,CASSLRGQGIPIYF
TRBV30,CAGSFSGRSTDTQYF
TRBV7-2,CASSLGGGKSSYNEQFF
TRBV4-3,CASRPSGQLYGYTF
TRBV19,CASRSQGDSQPQHF
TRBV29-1,CSVSAGDETQYF
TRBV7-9,CASSPSTGFKTQYF
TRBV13,CASSLRSDTQYF
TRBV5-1,CASSFLGMSLNTIYF
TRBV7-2,CASTRSGGGEKLFF
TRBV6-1,CASSQPGQGALEQFF
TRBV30,CAWRRQLTEAFF
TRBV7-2,CASSSILRRMTYGYTF
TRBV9,CASSGGLAGYNEQFF
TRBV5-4,CASSRGGRVQENEQFF
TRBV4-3,CASSQDRGGPTNYGYTF
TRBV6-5,CASSYSSGNTIYF
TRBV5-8,CASSTTGVVEQYF
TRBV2,CASSERTGGRGNHEQYF
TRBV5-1,CASSELPTGELFF
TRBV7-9,CASSLESSGDNEQFF
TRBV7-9,CASSLYGGELFF
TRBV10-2,CAGNRDVPGLGIYEQFF
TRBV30,CAWSLSVEQFF
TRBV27,CASSLSRVTSGELFF
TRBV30,CCISRDNYEQYF
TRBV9,CASRKGATGDTQYF
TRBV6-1,CASSEHRGYEQYF
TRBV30,CAWTGLAGGEQYF
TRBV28,CASSLARRNTIYF
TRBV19,CASSMLPRQGMRTEAFF
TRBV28,CASSPLRGYTYEQYF